The source of this TCR beta chain is a study of T cell repertoires in cytomegalovirus infection. Via MiXCR, TCRdb re-called the reads, giving one row per CDR3 protein. The sample includes hundreds of thousands of distinct CDR3 sequences, approximately 42% of them seen just once. The germline V gene encodes CDR1 SGHTA and CDR2 FQGNSA. Deletions cut 5 bases from V and 8 bases from J, with 13 bases between. The CDR3 sequence is 13 residues long. This clonotype was counted only a few times. Its cognate antigen is unknown. Findings and limits, study-wide: What dominated the ex vivo response were HLA-C-restricted CMV-specific TCR beta clonotypes.

The chain joins TRBV7-2 to TRBJ2-1, with a weak D call TRBD2 (5 bases). The material sequenced was cultured PBMCs, taken from culture after CMV antigen stimulation. The receptor comes from a human donor in good health (CMV status not recorded). Some clones in this sample may be carry-over from other donors' samples. Here the CDR3 reads CASSGGPGDEQFF. The CDR3 DNA reads TGTGCCAGCAGCGGCGGGCCAGGCGATGAGCAGTTCTTC.